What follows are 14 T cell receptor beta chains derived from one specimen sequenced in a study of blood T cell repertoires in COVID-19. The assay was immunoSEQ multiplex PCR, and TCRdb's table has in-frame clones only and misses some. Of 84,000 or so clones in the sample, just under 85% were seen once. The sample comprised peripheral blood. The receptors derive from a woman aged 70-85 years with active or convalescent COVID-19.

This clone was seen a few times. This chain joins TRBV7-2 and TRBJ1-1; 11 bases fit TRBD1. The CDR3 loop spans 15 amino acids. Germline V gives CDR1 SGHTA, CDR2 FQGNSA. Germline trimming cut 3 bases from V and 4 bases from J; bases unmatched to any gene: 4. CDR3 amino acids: CASSFGQGATTEAFF. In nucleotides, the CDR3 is TGTGCCAGCAGCTTCGGACAGGGGGCGACCACTGAAGCTTTCTTT.

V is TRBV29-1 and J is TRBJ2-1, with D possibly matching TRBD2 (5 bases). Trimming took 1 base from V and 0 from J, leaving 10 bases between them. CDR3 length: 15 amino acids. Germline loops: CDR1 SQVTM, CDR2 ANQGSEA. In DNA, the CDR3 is TGCAGCGTTGAAGGGACTGCCAGCTCCTACAATGAGCAGTTCTTC. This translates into CSVEGTASSYNEQFF.

CDR3: CASSSGQGAFVTIYF. DNA of the CDR3: TGTGCCAGCAGTTCCGGACAGGGGGCCTTTGTCACCATATATTTT. The V gene is TRBV6-5, the J gene TRBJ1-3; 11 bases align to TRBD1. The CDR3 is made up of 15 amino acids. CDR1 MNHEY and CDR2 SVGAGI come from the germline V gene. Unmatched junction bases numbered 8, after V lost 4 bases and J lost 9 bases.

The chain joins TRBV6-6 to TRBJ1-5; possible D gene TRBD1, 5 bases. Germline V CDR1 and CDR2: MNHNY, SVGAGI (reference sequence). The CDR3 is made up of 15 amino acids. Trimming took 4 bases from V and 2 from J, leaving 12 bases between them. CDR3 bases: TGTGCCAGCAGTTGGAGGGGATCGGGCAATCAGCCCCAGCATTTT. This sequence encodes CASSWRGSGNQPQHF.

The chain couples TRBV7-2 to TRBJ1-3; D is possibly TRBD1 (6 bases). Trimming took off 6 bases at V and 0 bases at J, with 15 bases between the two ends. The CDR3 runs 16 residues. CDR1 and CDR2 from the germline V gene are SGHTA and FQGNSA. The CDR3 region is CASSSLRGYSGNTIYF. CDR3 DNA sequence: TGTGCCAGCAGTTCCCTCAGGGGTTACTCTGGAAACACCATATATTTT.

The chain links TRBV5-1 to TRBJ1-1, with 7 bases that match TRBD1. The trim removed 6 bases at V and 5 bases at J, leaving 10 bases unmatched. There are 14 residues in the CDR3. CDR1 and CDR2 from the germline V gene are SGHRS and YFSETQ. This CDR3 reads CASTPDRRGTEAFF. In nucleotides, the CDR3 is TGCGCCAGCACCCCGGACAGGCGGGGTACTGAAGCTTTCTTT. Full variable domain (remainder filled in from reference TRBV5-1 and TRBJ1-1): KAGVTQTPRYLIKTRGQQVTLSCSPISGHRSVSWYQQTPGQGLQFLFEYFSETQRNKGNFPGRFSGRQFSNSRSEMNVSTLELGDSALYLCASTPDRRGTEAFFGQGTRLTVV.

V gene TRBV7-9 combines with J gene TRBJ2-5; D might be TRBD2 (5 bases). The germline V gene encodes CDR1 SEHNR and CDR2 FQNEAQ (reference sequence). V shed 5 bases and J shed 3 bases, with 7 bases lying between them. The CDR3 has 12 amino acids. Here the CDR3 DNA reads TGTGCCAGCAGCCCAGCGGAAGAGACCCAGTACTTC. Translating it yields CASSPAEETQYF.

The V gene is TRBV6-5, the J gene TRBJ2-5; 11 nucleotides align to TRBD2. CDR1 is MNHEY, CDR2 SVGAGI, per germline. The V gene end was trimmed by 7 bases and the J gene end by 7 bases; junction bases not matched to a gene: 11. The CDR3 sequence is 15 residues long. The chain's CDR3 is CASTPGLAAEGTQYF. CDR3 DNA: TGTGCCAGCACCCCGGGACTAGCGGCCGAGGGGACCCAGTACTTC.

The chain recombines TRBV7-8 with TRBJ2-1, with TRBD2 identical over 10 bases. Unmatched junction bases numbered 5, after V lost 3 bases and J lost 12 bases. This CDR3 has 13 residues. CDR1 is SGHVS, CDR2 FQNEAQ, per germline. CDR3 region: CASSLEGLARQFF. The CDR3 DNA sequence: TGTGCCAGCAGCTTGGAGGGACTAGCGCGGCAGTTCTTC.

DNA of the CDR3: TGTGCCAGCAGCTTGTCTAACACAGATACGCAGTATTTT. It yields the protein CASSLSNTDTQYF. This rearrangement joins TRBV5-8 to TRBJ2-3; D remains ambiguous. The CDR3 runs to 13 residues. Trimming stripped 1 base from V and 2 bases from J, with 5 bases between. CDR1 is SGHTS, CDR2 YDEGEE, per germline.

The CDR3 sequence: CASSTRQGAGLGSEKLFF. Here the CDR3 DNA reads TGTGCCAGCAGCACCCGACAGGGGGCGGGGTTGGGTTCTGAAAAACTGTTTTTT. The rearrangement uses TRBV7-2 and TRBJ1-4, with 10 positions matching TRBD1. Germline V lookup: CDR1 SGHTA, CDR2 FQGNSA. The CDR3 extends over 18 amino acids. V trimming: 5 bases; J trimming: 7 bases; junction bases outside the gene matches: 16.

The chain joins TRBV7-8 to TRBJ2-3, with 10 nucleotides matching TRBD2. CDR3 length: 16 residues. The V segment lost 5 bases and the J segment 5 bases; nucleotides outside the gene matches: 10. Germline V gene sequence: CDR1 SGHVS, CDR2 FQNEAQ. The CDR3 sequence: CASSPPLAGVRDTQYF. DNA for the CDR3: TGTGCCAGCAGCCCGCCGCTAGCGGGGGTGAGAGATACGCAGTATTTT. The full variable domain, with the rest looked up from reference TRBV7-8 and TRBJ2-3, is GAGVSQSPRYKVAKRGQDVALRCDPISGHVSLFWYQQALGQGPEFLTYFQNEAQLDKSGLPSDRFFAERPEGSVSTLKIQRTQQEDSAVYLCASSPPLAGVRDTQYFGPGTRLTVL.

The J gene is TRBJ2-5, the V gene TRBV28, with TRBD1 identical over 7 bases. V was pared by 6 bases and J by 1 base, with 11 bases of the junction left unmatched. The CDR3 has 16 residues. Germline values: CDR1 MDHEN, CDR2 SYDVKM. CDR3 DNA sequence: TGTGCCAGCAGACCTCGACAGGGCAAAGCCCAAGAGACCCAGTACTTC. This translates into CASRPRQGKAQETQYF.

Here the CDR3 reads CASRLSGWRYSEAFF. The CDR3 DNA is TGTGCCAGCAGACTTTCAGGGTGGAGATACTCTGAAGCTTTCTTT. The V call is TRBV27, the J call TRBJ1-1, with D tentatively TRBD1 (5 bases). Germline CDR1 is MNHEY and CDR2 is SMNVEV (reference sequence). The CDR3 has 15 amino acids. Between the trimmed V and J ends, which lost 6 bases and 6 bases, there was a span of 20 bases.